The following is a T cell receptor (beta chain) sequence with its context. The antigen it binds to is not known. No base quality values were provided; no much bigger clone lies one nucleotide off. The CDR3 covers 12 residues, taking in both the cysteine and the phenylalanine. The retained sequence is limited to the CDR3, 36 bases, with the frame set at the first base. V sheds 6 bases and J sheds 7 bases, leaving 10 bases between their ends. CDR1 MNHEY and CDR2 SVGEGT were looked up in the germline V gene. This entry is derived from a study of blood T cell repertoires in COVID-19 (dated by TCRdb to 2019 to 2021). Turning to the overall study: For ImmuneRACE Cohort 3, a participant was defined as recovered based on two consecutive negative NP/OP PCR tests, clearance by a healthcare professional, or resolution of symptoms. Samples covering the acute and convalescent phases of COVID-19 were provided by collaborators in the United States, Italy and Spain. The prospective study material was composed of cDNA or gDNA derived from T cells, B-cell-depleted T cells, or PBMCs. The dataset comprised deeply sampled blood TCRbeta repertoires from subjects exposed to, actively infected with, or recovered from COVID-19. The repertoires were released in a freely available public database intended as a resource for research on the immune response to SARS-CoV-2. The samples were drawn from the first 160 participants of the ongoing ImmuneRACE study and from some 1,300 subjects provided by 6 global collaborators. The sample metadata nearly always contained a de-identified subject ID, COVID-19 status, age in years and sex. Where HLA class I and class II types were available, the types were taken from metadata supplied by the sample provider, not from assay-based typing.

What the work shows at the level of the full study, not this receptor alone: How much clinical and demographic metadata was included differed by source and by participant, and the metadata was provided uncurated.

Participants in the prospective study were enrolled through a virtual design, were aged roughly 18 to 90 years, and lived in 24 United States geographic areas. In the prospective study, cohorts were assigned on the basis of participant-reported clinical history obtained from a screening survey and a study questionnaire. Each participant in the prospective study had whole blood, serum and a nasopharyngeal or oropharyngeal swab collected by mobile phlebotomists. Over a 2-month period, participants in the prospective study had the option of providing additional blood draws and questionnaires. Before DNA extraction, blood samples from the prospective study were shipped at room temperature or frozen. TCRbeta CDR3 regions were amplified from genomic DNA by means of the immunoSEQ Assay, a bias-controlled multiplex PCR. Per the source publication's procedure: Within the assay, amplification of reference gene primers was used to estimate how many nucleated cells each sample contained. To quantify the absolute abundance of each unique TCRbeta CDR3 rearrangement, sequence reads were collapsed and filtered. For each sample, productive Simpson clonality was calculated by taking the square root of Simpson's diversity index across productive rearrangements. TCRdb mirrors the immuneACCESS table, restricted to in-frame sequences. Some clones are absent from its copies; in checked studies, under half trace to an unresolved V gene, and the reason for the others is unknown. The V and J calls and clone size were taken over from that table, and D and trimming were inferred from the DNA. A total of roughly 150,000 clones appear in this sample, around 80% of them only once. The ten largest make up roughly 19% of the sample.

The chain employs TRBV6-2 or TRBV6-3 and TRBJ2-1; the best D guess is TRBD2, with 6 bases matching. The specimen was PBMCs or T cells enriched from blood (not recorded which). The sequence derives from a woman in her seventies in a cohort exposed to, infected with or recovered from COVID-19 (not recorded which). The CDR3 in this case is CASSPLANEQFF. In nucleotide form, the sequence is TGTGCCAGCAGCCCCCTAGCGAATGAGCAGTTCTTC.